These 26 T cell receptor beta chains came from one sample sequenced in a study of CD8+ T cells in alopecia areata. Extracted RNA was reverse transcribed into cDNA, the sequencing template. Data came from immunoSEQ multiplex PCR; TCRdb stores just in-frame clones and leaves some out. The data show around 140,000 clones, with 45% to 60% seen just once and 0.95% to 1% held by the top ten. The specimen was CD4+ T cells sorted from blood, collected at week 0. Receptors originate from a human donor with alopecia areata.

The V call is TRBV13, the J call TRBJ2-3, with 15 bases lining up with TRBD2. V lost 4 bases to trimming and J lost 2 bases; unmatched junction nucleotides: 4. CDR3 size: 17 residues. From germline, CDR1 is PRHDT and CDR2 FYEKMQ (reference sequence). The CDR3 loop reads CASSYGTSGRSTDTQYF. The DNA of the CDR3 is TGTGCCAGCAGCTACGGGACTAGCGGGAGGTCCACAGATACGCAGTATTTT. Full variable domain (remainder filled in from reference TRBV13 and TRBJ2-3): AAGVIQSPRHLIKEKRETATLKCYPIPRHDTVYWYQQGPGQDPQFLISFYEKMQSDKGSIPDRFSAQQFSDYHSELNMSSLELGDSALYFCASSYGTSGRSTDTQYFGPGTRLTVL.

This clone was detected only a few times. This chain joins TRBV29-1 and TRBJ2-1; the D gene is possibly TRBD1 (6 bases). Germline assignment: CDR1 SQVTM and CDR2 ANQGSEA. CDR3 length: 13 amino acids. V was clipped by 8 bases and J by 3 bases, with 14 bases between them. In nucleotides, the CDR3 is TGCAGCACATGGGGGCTGGGCTACAATGAGCAGTTCTTC. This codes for CSTWGLGYNEQFF.

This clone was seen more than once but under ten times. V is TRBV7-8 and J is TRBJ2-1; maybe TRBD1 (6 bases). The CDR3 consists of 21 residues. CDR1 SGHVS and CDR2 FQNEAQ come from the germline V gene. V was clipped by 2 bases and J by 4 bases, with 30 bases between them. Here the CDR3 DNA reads TGTGCCAGCAGCTTAAGGTCGGGTGCCGGGTCGACCCCAGGGGCTTACAATGAGCAGTTCTTC. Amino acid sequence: CASSLRSGAGSTPGAYNEQFF.

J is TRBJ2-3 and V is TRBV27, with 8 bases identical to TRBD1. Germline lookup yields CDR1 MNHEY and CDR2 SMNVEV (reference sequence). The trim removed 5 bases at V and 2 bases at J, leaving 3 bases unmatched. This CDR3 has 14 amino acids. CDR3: CASSDRGFTDTQYF. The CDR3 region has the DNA TGTGCCAGCAGTGACAGGGGATTCACAGATACGCAGTATTTT.

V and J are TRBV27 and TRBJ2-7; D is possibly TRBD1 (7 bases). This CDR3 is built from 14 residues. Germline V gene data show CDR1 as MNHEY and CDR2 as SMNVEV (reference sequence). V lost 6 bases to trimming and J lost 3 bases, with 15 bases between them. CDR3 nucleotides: TGTGCCAGCAGACCCTTTCAGGGGGGCTACGAGCAGTACTTC. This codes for CASRPFQGGYEQYF.

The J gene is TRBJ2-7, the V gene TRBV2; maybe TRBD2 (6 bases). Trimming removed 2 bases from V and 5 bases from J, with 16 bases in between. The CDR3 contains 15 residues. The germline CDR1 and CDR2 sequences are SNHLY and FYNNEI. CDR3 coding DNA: TGTGCCAGCAGTGAAATTCGGGGAGGACTTCACGAGCAGTACTTC. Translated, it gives CASSEIRGGLHEQYF.

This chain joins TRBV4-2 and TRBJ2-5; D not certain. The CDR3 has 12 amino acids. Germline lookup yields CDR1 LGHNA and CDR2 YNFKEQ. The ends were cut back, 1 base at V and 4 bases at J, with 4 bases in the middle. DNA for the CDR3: TGTGCCAGCAGCCAAGGAAGAGAGACCCAGTACTTC. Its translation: CASSQGRETQYF.

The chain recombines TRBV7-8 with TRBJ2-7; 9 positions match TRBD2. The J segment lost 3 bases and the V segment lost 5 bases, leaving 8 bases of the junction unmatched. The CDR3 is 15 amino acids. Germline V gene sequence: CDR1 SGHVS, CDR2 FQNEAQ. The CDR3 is CASSLLGTSYYEQYF. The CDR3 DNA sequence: TGTGCCAGCAGCCTACTCGGGACTAGCTACTACGAGCAGTACTTC.

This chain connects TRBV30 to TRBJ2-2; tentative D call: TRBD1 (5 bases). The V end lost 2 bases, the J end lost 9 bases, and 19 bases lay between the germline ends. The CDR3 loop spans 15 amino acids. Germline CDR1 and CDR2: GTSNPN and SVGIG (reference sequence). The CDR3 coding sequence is TGTGCCTGGAGTCCCCTAGGGGCGGAATTCAGGGAGCTGTTTTTT. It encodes CAWSPLGAEFRELFF.

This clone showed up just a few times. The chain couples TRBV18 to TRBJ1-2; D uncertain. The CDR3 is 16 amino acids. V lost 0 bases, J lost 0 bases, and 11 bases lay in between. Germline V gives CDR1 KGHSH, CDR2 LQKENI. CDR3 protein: CASSPPIPGTNYGYTF. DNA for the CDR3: TGTGCCAGCTCACCACCGATACCGGGGACTAACTATGGCTACACCTTC.

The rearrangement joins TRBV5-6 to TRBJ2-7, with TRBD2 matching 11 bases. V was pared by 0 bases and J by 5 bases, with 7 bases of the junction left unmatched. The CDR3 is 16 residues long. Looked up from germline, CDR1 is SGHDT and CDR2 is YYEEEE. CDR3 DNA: TGTGCCAGCAGCTTGGGACTAGCGGGAATAGGCGACGAGCAGTACTTC. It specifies CASSLGLAGIGDEQYF. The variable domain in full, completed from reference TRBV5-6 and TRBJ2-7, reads DAGVTQSPTHLIKTRGQQVTLRCSPKSGHDTVSWYQQALGQGPQFIFQYYEEEERQRGNFPDRFSGHQFPNYSSELNVNALLLGDSALYLCASSLGLAGIGDEQYFGPGTRLTVT.

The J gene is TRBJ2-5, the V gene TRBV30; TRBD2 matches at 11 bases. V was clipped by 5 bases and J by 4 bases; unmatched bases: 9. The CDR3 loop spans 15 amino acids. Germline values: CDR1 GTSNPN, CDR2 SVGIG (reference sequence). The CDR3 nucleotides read TGTGCCTGGGGTATAGCGGGAGGGGAAACAGAGACCCAGTACTTC. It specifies CAWGIAGGETETQYF.

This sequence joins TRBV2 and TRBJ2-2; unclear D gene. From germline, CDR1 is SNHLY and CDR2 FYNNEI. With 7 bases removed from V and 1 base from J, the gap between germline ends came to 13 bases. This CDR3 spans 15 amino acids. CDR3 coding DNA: TGTGCCAGCAATGGTGGCCTTATGAACACCGGGGAGCTGTTTTTT. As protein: CASNGGLMNTGELFF.

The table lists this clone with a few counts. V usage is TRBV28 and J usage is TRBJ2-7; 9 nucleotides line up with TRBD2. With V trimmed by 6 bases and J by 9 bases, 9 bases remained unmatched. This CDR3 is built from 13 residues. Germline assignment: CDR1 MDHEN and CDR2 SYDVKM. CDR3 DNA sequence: TGTGCCAGCAGCCAAGTCCGGACTAGCGCGCAGTACTTC. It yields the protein CASSQVRTSAQYF. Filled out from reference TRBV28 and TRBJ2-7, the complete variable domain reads DVKVTQSSRYLVKRTGEKVFLECVQDMDHENMFWYRQDPGLGLRLIYFSYDVKMKEKGDIPEGYSVSREKKERFSLILESASTNQTSMYLCASSQVRTSAQYFGPGTRLTVT.

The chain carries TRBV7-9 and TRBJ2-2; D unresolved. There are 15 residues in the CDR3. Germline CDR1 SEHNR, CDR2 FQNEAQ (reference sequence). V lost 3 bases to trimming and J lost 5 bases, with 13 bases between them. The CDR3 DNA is TGTGCCAGCAGCTTCAGGTTTGAGCCTACCGGGGAGCTGTTTTTT. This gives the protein CASSFRFEPTGELFF. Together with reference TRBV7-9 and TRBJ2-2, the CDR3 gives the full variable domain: DTGVSQNPRHKITKRGQNVTFRCDPISEHNRLYWYRQTLGQGPEFLTYFQNEAQLEKSRLLSDRFSAERPKGSFSTLEIQRTEQGDSAMYLCASSFRFEPTGELFFGEGSRLTVL.

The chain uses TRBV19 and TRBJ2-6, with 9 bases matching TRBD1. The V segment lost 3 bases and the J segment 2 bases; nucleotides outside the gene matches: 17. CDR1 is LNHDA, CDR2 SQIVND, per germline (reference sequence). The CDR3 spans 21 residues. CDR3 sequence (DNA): TGTGCCAGTAGTATCTCAATAGCTTCCGGGACAGGGTCACCTGGGGCCAACGTCCTGACTTTC. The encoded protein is CASSISIASGTGSPGANVLTF.

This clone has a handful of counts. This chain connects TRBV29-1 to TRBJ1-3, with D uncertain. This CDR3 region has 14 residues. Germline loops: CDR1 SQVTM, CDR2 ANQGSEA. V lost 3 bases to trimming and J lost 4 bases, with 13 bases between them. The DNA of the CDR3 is TGCAGCGTTGAGGGCGGCCGCGGGGGAAACACCATATATTTT. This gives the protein CSVEGGRGGNTIYF.

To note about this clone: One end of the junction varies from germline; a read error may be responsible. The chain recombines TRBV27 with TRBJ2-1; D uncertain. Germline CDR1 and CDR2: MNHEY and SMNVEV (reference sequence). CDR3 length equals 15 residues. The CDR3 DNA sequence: TGTGCCAGCAGCCCCCCAGTGGGTGCCTACAGTGAGCAGTTCTTC. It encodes CASSPPVGAYSEQFF.

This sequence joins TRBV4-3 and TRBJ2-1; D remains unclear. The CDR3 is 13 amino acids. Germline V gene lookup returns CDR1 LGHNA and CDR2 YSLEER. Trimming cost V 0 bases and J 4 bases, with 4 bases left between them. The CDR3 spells CASSQDEYNEQFF. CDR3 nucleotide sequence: TGCGCCAGCAGCCAAGATGAGTACAATGAGCAGTTCTTC.

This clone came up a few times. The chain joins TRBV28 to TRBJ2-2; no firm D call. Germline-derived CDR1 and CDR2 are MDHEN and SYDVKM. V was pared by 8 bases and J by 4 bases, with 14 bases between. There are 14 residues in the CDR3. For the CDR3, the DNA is TGTGCCAGCCGGACCCCCGTCGTCACCGGGGAGCTGTTTTTT. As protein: CASRTPVVTGELFF.

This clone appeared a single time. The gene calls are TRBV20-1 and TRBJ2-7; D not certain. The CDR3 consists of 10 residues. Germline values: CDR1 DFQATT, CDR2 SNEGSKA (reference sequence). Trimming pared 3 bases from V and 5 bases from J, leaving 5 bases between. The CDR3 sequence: CSASPHEQYF. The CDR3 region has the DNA TGCAGTGCTAGTCCGCACGAGCAGTACTTC.

Written as DNA, the CDR3 is TGCAGCGGTTCAGATTCCTACGAGCAGTACTTC. Translating gives CSGSDSYEQYF. This chain connects TRBV29-1 to TRBJ2-7, with D unclear. Trimming removed 7 bases from V and 1 base from J, with 8 bases in between. CDR1 and CDR2 from the germline V gene are SQVTM and ANQGSEA. The CDR3 has 11 amino acids.

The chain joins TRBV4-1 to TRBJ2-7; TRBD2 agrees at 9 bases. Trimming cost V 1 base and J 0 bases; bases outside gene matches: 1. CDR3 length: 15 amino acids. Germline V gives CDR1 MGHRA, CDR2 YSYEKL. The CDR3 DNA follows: TGCGCCAGCAGCCAAGGACTAGCGGCCTCCTACGAGCAGTACTTC. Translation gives CASSQGLAASYEQYF.

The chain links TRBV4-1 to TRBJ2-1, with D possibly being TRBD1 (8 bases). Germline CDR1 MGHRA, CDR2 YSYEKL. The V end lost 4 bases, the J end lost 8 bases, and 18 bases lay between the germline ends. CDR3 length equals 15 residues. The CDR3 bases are TGCGCCAGCAGCCCCCCAGGACAGGGAGGGCATGAGCAGTTCTTC. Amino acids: CASSPPGQGGHEQFF.

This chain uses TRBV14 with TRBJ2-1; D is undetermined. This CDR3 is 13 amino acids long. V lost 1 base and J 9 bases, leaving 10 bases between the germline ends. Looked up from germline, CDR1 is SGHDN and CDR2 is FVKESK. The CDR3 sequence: CASSQALRGEQFF. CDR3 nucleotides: TGTGCCAGCAGCCAAGCTCTCCGAGGTGAGCAGTTCTTC.

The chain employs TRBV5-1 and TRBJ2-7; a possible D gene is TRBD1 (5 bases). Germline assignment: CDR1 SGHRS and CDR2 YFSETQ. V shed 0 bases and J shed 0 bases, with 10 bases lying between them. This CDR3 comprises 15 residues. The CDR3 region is CASSLAGIDSYEQYF. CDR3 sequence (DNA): TGCGCCAGCAGCTTGGCAGGGATTGACTCCTACGAGCAGTACTTC.